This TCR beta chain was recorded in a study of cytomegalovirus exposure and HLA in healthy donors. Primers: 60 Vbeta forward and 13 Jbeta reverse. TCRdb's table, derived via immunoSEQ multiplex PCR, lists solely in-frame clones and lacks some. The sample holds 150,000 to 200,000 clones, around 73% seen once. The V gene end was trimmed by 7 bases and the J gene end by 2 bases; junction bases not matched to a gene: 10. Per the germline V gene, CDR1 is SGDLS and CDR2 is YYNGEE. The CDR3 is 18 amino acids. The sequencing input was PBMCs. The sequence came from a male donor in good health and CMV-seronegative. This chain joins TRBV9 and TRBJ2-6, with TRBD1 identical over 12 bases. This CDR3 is CASGSSGTGGTGANVLTF. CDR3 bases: TGTGCCAGCGGCTCCTCCGGGACAGGGGGCACTGGGGCCAACGTCCTGACTTTC. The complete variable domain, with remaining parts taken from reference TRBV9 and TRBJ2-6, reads DSGVTQTPKHLITATGQRVTLRCSPRSGDLSVYWYQQSLDQGLQFLIQYYNGEERAKGNILERFSAQQFPDLHSELNLSSLELGDSALYFCASGSSGTGGTGANVLTFGAGSRLTVL.